The clone carrying this T cell receptor (beta chain) was detected only a few times. The antigen remains undetermined. TCRdb analysed the RT-PCR reads with MiXCR anew, one entry per CDR3 protein. Among around 480,000 distinct CDR3 sequences listed, 16% were seen once. This record comes from a study of response to subunit inactivated influenza vaccine. The CDR3 length is 13 residues. CDR1 and CDR2 from the germline V gene are SNHLY and FYNNEI. Between the trimmed V and J ends, which lost 7 bases and 2 bases, there was a span of 9 bases. Study-wide results and caveats: T cells newly recruited by each seasonal influenza vaccination are few, the authors suggested.

The chain carries TRBV2 and TRBJ1-5; no reliable D call. This material consisted of CD4+ T cells sorted from PBMCs, taken around 2 years after vaccination. The receptor comes from a man aged 45-69 years who received an inactivated influenza vaccine. The CDR3 loop is CASMAGRNQPQHF. CDR3 sequence (DNA): TGTGCCAGCATGGCAGGACGCAATCAGCCCCAGCATTTT.